Listed here are 15 T cell receptor beta chains from one sample, sequenced in a study of response to subunit inactivated influenza vaccine. A single record per CDR3 protein comes from TCRdb applying MiXCR to the RT-PCR reads. Seen here are about 580,000 distinct CDR3 sequences, about 14% observed once, and the top ten hold 8.5% to 14%. The sample was PBMCs from blood, taken about 12 days after vaccination. These receptors were taken from a man in his forties or fifties who received an inactivated influenza vaccine.

The chain links TRBV7-9 to TRBJ1-4; no firm D call. Germline loops: CDR1 SEHNR, CDR2 FQNEAQ (reference sequence). Trimming took 5 bases from V and 7 from J, leaving 5 bases between them. The CDR3 consists of 11 residues. The CDR3 sequence is CASSQTEKLFF. The CDR3 nucleotides are TGTGCCAGCAGCCAGACTGAAAAACTGTTTTTT.

A few counts support this clonotype. The chain combines TRBV2 with TRBJ2-1; 9 bases agree with TRBD2. This CDR3 contains 15 residues. Trimming took 7 bases from V and 6 from J; bases not matched to a gene: 10. Germline V lookup: CDR1 SNHLY, CDR2 FYNNEI. The CDR3 region is CASKLGGRAGNEQFF. The CDR3 nucleotides are TGTGCCAGCAAATTGGGCGGGAGGGCCGGCAATGAGCAGTTCTTC.

This clonotype was seen a few times. This sequence joins TRBV15 and TRBJ2-3, with TRBD2 matching 11 bases. Per germline, CDR1 LNHNV and CDR2 YYDKDF (reference sequence). The CDR3 length is 16 residues. V shed 1 base, J shed 1 base, and the junction held 1 base outside the gene matches. The CDR3 reads CATSRGGLAGTDTQYF. CDR3 coding DNA: TGTGCCACCAGCAGAGGGGGACTAGCGGGCACAGATACGCAGTATTTT. The whole variable domain, filled in from reference TRBV15 and TRBJ2-3, reads DAMVIQNPRYQVTQFGKPVTLSCSQTLNHNVMYWYQQKSSQAPKLLFHYYDKDFNNEADTPDNFQSRRPNTSFCFLDIRSPGLGDTAMYLCATSRGGLAGTDTQYFGPGTRLTVL.

This clonotype was observed a handful of times. This chain joins TRBV20-1 and TRBJ2-7; tentatively, D is TRBD1 (7 bases). Germline values: CDR1 DFQATT, CDR2 SNEGSKA (reference sequence). The ends were cut back, 0 bases at V and 6 bases at J, with 12 bases in the middle. The CDR3 contains 13 residues. The CDR3 nucleotides are TGCAGTGCTAGAGATCTGCAGGGGGGCGAGCAGTACTTC. It is translated as CSARDLQGGEQYF.

This clonotype was recorded a few times. The V gene is TRBV15, the J gene TRBJ2-7; unclear D gene. With 0 bases removed from V and 4 bases from J, the gap between germline ends came to 10 bases. The CDR3 extends over 14 amino acids. Germline loops: CDR1 LNHNV, CDR2 YYDKDF (reference sequence). CDR3 DNA: TGTGCCACCAGCAGAGATTTAACCCCATACGAGCAGTACTTC. Its translation: CATSRDLTPYEQYF.

The chain has TRBV5-1 and TRBJ2-3; weak D call: TRBD1 (5 bases). Germline-derived CDR1 and CDR2 are SGHRS and YFSETQ. The CDR3 has 18 residues. Trimming pared 0 bases from V and 4 bases from J, leaving 21 bases between. In DNA, the CDR3 is TGCGCCAGCAGCTTGGAGGTCCTACGGCAGGGAAGGGCAGATACGCAGTATTTT. Residues: CASSLEVLRQGRADTQYF.

This clonotype has at least ten counts. V is TRBV29-1 and J is TRBJ2-1; TRBD2 matches 8 bases. The V segment lost 5 bases and the J segment 6 bases; nucleotides outside the gene matches: 15. The CDR3 sequence is 16 residues long. Per the germline V gene, CDR1 is SQVTM and CDR2 is ANQGSEA. The CDR3 region is CSVRRGKVAGINEQFF. In DNA form, the CDR3 reads TGCAGCGTTCGAAGAGGGAAGGTAGCGGGAATCAATGAGCAGTTCTTC.

The chain couples TRBV5-1 to TRBJ1-1; TRBD1 aligns across 11 bases. The germline CDR1 and CDR2 sequences are SGHRS and YFSETQ. The CDR3 is 16 residues long. Germline trimming cut 0 bases from V and 6 bases from J; bases unmatched to any gene: 7. Here the CDR3 DNA reads TGCGCCAGCAGCTTGGTAAGGACAGGGGGCTTGGCTGAAGCTTTCTTT. Protein sequence: CASSLVRTGGLAEAFF. The full variable domain, completed using reference TRBV5-1 and TRBJ1-1, is KAGVTQTPRYLIKTRGQQVTLSCSPISGHRSVSWYQQTPGQGLQFLFEYFSETQRNKGNFPGRFSGRQFSNSRSEMNVSTLELGDSALYLCASSLVRTGGLAEAFFGQGTRLTVV.

This clonotype showed up just a few times. This chain links TRBV6-2 or TRBV6-3 with TRBJ2-5; D not certain. CDR3 length: 13 residues. With 2 bases removed from V and 11 bases from J, the gap between germline ends came to 15 bases. Germline V gene data show CDR1 as MNHEY and CDR2 as SVGEGT. In nucleotides, the CDR3 is TGTGCCAGCAGTTACGGAACAGCCCCTATTCAGTACTTC. It encodes CASSYGTAPIQYF.

This clonotype was detected a few times. The V gene is TRBV20-1, the J gene TRBJ2-3; 7 nucleotides agree with TRBD1. The V gene end was trimmed by 5 bases and the J gene end by 5 bases; junction bases not matched to a gene: 7. CDR1 DFQATT and CDR2 SNEGSKA come from the germline V gene (reference sequence). The CDR3 loop spans 13 amino acids. CDR3 sequence (DNA): TGCAGTGCTGGATGGACAGGTCTAGATACGCAGTATTTT. Protein sequence: CSAGWTGLDTQYF.

Many counts were recorded for this clonotype. The genes are TRBV29-1 and TRBJ1-1, with TRBD1 matching 7 bases. Germline trimming cut 7 bases from V and 1 base from J; bases unmatched to any gene: 6. Germline CDR1 and CDR2: SQVTM and ANQGSEA. The length of the CDR3 is 13 residues. The CDR3 loop reads CSALGQANTEAFF. The CDR3 nucleotides read TGCAGCGCCCTAGGACAGGCGAACACTGAAGCTTTCTTT.

This clonotype has ten or more counts. V and J are TRBV10-3 and TRBJ2-7; D gene unclear. Germline assignment: CDR1 ENHRY and CDR2 SYGVKD. The CDR3 totals 12 residues. The V gene lost 8 bases and the J gene lost 3 bases, with 11 bases spanning the gap. The CDR3 DNA follows: TGTGCCATCGGAACTTTACTCTACGAGCAGTACTTC. Its protein is CAIGTLLYEQYF.

This clonotype was observed a few times. This chain uses TRBV5-1 with TRBJ2-3, with 12 positions matching TRBD1. Trimming took 3 bases from V and 3 from J; bases not matched to a gene: 8. CDR1 and CDR2 from the germline V gene are SGHRS and YFSETQ. CDR3 length: 17 amino acids. In DNA form, the CDR3 reads TGCGCCAGCAGCTCCGGGACAGGGGGCGCGTGGACAGATACGCAGTATTTT. Amino acids: CASSSGTGGAWTDTQYF.

The sample holds a few counts of this clonotype. This rearrangement joins TRBV7-8 to TRBJ2-3; 13 bases map to TRBD2. Germline trimming cut 5 bases from V and 1 base from J; bases unmatched to any gene: 6. Germline assignment: CDR1 SGHVS and CDR2 FQNEAQ. The CDR3 extends over 17 amino acids. The CDR3 protein is CASSTGLAGWGTDTQYF. The CDR3 region has the DNA TGTGCCAGCAGCACGGGACTAGCGGGATGGGGCACAGATACGCAGTATTTT.

The rearrangement links TRBV4-1 to TRBJ2-6, with 7 bases lining up with TRBD1. Germline CDR1 and CDR2: MGHRA and YSYEKL. V lost 4 bases and J lost 3; bases outside the gene matches: 9. The CDR3 runs to 17 residues. The CDR3 region has the DNA TGCGCCAGCAGCCTCGACAGGGTCCCCTTTGGGGCCAACGTCCTGACTTTC. Encoded protein: CASSLDRVPFGANVLTF.